These 18 T cell receptor beta chains originate from one sample sequenced in a study of OX40 agonist ivuxolimab in advanced cancers. Sequenced by immunoSEQ multiplex PCR; TCRdb stores in-frame clones only, minus some. The sample includes approximately 77,000 clones, about 90% of them seen just once. The specimen was CD4+ or CD8+ T cells sorted from blood, collected in a trial of the OX40 agonist ivuxolimab. All receptors come from an adult with an advanced solid tumor such as melanoma, head and neck, liver or kidney cancer.

The rearrangement links TRBV28 to TRBJ2-7, with D perhaps matching TRBD2 (5 bases). The CDR3 has 16 residues. The germline V and J ends were trimmed by 7 bases and 3 bases, with 22 bases remaining between them. Germline CDR1 is MDHEN and CDR2 is SYDVKM. The CDR3 protein is CASNAEGISGYYEQYF. The CDR3 DNA follows: TGTGCCAGCAATGCCGAAGGAATTTCGGGGTACTACGAGCAGTACTTC.

The chain is built from TRBV15 and TRBJ1-2; 7 bases fit TRBD1. With 5 bases clipped from V and 6 bases from J, the junction kept 6 bases outside the gene matches. Germline values: CDR1 LNHNV, CDR2 YYDKDF (reference sequence). This CDR3 has 13 residues. In DNA form, the CDR3 reads TGTGCCACCAGCCTAGACAGGGCGCATGGCTACACCTTC. It translates to CATSLDRAHGYTF.

The gene calls are TRBV9 and TRBJ2-1; TRBD2 might be the D (5 bases). CDR3 length: 14 amino acids. Trimming cost V 3 bases and J 5 bases, with 12 bases left between them. Germline lookup yields CDR1 SGDLS and CDR2 YYNGEE. The CDR3 loop is CASSASGLHNEQFF. DNA of the CDR3: TGTGCCAGCAGCGCAAGCGGACTCCACAATGAGCAGTTCTTC.

The V and J genes are TRBV10-3 and TRBJ1-1, with 7 bases matching TRBD1. Per the germline V gene, CDR1 is ENHRY and CDR2 is SYGVKD. The CDR3 is 16 amino acids. V shed 6 bases, J shed 0 bases, and the junction held 10 bases outside the gene matches. The CDR3 nucleotides are TGTGCCATCAGATTGGGACAGACTCCGATGAACACTGAAGCTTTCTTT. This gives the protein CAIRLGQTPMNTEAFF.

The gene calls are TRBV19 and TRBJ1-5, with D possibly being TRBD1 (5 bases). The CDR3 spans 14 residues. Germline CDR1 is LNHDA and CDR2 is SQIVND (reference sequence). The V end was cut by 5 bases, the J end by 3 bases, with 11 bases between. In nucleotides, the CDR3 is TGTGCCAGTAGTCCCCGGGACTACAATCAGCCCCAGCATTTT. This sequence encodes CASSPRDYNQPQHF.

V is TRBV11-2 and J is TRBJ2-1; no definite D call. Deletions cut 7 bases from V and 3 bases from J, with 16 bases between. The V gene's germline CDR1 is SGHAT and CDR2 FQNNGV. This CDR3 contains 15 residues. CDR3 sequence reads: CASTGPNPIYNEQFF. CDR3 nucleotides: TGTGCCAGCACTGGTCCGAACCCTATCTACAATGAGCAGTTCTTC.

J is TRBJ1-1 and V is TRBV27; possibly TRBD1 for D (6 bases). The CDR3 covers 14 residues. Germline lookup yields CDR1 MNHEY and CDR2 SMNVEV (reference sequence). Deletions cut 5 bases from V and 1 base from J, with 11 bases between. The CDR3 coding sequence is TGTGCCAGCAGTCCACAGGGTTGGAACACTGAAGCTTTCTTT. Protein: CASSPQGWNTEAFF.

The J gene is TRBJ2-2, the V gene TRBV4-3; tentatively, D is TRBD1 or TRBD2 (5 bases each). Trimming removed 0 bases at V and 7 bases at J, with 15 bases between. CDR1 is LGHNA, CDR2 YSLEER, per germline. This CDR3 has 16 residues. The CDR3 protein is CASSQDEGPASGELFF. In nucleotides, the CDR3 is TGCGCCAGCAGCCAAGATGAGGGACCGGCCAGCGGGGAGCTGTTTTTT.

The chain has TRBV27 and TRBJ2-7, with TRBD1 matching over 8 bases. V was clipped by 3 bases and J by 1 base; unmatched bases: 2. In germline, CDR1 is MNHEY, CDR2 SMNVEV (reference sequence). The CDR3 consists of 14 residues. The CDR3 protein is CASSFGQGSYEQYF. CDR3 in DNA: TGTGCCAGCAGTTTTGGACAGGGATCCTACGAGCAGTACTTC.

The chain combines TRBV7-9 with TRBJ2-1; D perhaps matches TRBD2 (6 bases). The CDR3 is made up of 14 amino acids. Looked up from germline, CDR1 is SEHNR and CDR2 is FQNEAQ (reference sequence). With 3 bases removed from V and 7 bases from J, the gap between germline ends came to 13 bases. The CDR3 protein is CASSFSTSPNEQFF. As DNA, the CDR3 is TGTGCCAGCAGCTTCTCCACTAGCCCAAATGAGCAGTTCTTC.

This sequence joins TRBV4-1 and TRBJ1-4; 7 bases fit TRBD1. Germline lookup yields CDR1 MGHRA and CDR2 YSYEKL. The CDR3 runs to 18 residues. With 0 bases clipped from V and 3 bases from J, the junction kept 10 bases outside the gene matches. DNA of the CDR3: TGCGCCAGCAGCCAAGAACGGTTAGGGGGCGCACCTAATGAAAAACTGTTTTTT. This gives the protein CASSQERLGGAPNEKLFF.

The chain carries TRBV7-8 and TRBJ2-5; 9 nucleotides match TRBD1. Germline loops: CDR1 SGHVS, CDR2 FQNEAQ. This CDR3 has 16 amino acids. V lost 4 bases to trimming and J lost 5 bases; unmatched junction nucleotides: 11. Written as DNA, the CDR3 is TGTGCCAGCAGCTCTTCCCTGGGACAGGGCTTGGAGACCCAGTACTTC. This codes for CASSSSLGQGLETQYF.

This clone was counted a single time. V and J are TRBV7-9 and TRBJ2-1; weak D call: TRBD2 (6 bases). The CDR3 contains 14 residues. V was clipped by 5 bases and J by 10 bases, with 18 bases between them. Germline CDR1 is SEHNR and CDR2 is FQNEAQ (reference sequence). DNA of the CDR3: TGTGCCAGCAGCCCACCCCGACTAGAGCGAGAGCAGTTCTTC. Its translation: CASSPPRLEREQFF. The variable domain in full, with the rest retrieved from reference TRBV7-9 and TRBJ2-1, is DTGVSQNPRHKITKRGQNVTFRCDPISEHNRLYWYRQTLGQGPEFLTYFQNEAQLEKSRLLSDRFSAERPKGSFSTLEIQRTEQGDSAMYLCASSPPRLEREQFFGPGTRLTVL.

CDR3 nucleotides: TGTGCCAGCAGCCCTCGGACAGGGACGAACACCGGGGAGCTGTTTTTT. Encoded protein: CASSPRTGTNTGELFF. The chain recombines TRBV4-2 with TRBJ2-2; 8 nucleotides agree with TRBD1. CDR1 and CDR2 (germline): LGHNA, YNFKEQ. The CDR3 contains 16 residues. V lost 4 bases, J lost 0 bases, and 4 bases stayed unmatched.

V is TRBV28 and J is TRBJ2-1; tentative D call: TRBD1 (5 bases). V was shortened by 5 bases and J by 5 bases, with 19 bases between the two germline ends. The CDR3 is 16 amino acids. CDR1 MDHEN and CDR2 SYDVKM come from the germline V gene. The CDR3 DNA is TGTGCCAGCAGTCTAGGGGCTGAATTCCTGAACAATGAGCAGTTCTTC. Translation gives CASSLGAEFLNNEQFF.

The rearrangement links TRBV7-2 to TRBJ2-1; D is unclear. CDR1 is SGHTA and CDR2 is FQGNSA in the germline V gene. V was clipped by 5 bases and J by 1 base, with 9 bases between them. This CDR3 has 14 amino acids. CDR3 coding DNA: TGTGCCAGCAGCCGAACTCGTTCCTACAATGAGCAGTTCTTC. Translating gives CASSRTRSYNEQFF.

V gene TRBV27 combines with J gene TRBJ2-7, with D tentatively TRBD1 or TRBD2 (5 bases each). The V end was cut by 4 bases, the J end by 4 bases, with 14 bases between. This CDR3 has 14 residues. Germline loops: CDR1 MNHEY, CDR2 SMNVEV (reference sequence). The CDR3, as DNA: TGTGCCAGCAGTTCCGGGACGGTTGGGTACGAGCAGTACTTC. Its translation is CASSSGTVGYEQYF.

V is TRBV19 and J is TRBJ2-1; TRBD2 matches 10 bases. CDR3 size: 14 residues. Germline V gene sequence: CDR1 LNHDA, CDR2 SQIVND (reference sequence). The ends lost 5 bases at V and 8 bases at J; junction bases unmatched: 6. The CDR3 region is CASSLVAGGDEQFF. The CDR3 nucleotides are TGTGCCAGTAGTCTGGTAGCGGGAGGAGATGAGCAGTTCTTC.